The clone carrying this T cell receptor (beta chain) is a singleton in its sample. This record comes from a study of blood T cell repertoires in COVID-19. Overall study context: Donors in the United States, Italy and Spain gave samples during acute or convalescent COVID-19. In each case, the material was cDNA or gDNA derived from T cells, B-cell-depleted T cells, or PBMCs.

In the original workflow: Amplification of reference gene primers provided the estimated nucleated cell counts. The protocol was immunoSEQ multiplex PCR, while the TCRdb copy is restricted to in-frame clones and leaves out a portion. The DNA gave D and trimming, while V, J and clone size come from that table. The data contain about 220,000 clones, around 84% of them singletons. This CDR3 is 14 amino acids long. In germline, CDR1 is PRHDT, CDR2 FYEKMQ (reference sequence). Deletions cut 6 bases from V and 0 bases from J, with 12 bases between. This receptor was taken from a human donor in a cohort sampled during active COVID-19. This chain links TRBV13 with TRBJ2-7, with D possibly being TRBD2 (7 bases). Specimen: peripheral blood. For the CDR3, the DNA is TGTGCCAGCAGGGGAGGGGGGAACTCCTACGAGCAGTACTTC. Translating gives CASRGGGNSYEQYF.